Listed below are T cell receptor beta chains from one sample, sequenced in a study of shared clonotypes between healthy human individuals. Sequencing used immunoSEQ multiplex PCR; TCRdb keeps in-frame clones, though not all of them. Here the sample spans about 1 million clones, more than 65% being singletons. Sequencing was carried out using memory CD4+ T cells sorted from blood. These receptors all stem from a man aged 18 to 35 in good health. The CDR3 runs from the conserved cysteine through the conserved F or W. D genes are given only for firm matches. The listing skips clone size in some rows; elsewhere it reads once, few, many or a size class.

TRBJ1-1,few,NA,TRBV7-8,CASSLDGPGGVTEAFF,TGTGCCAGCAGCTTAGACGGACCGGGGGGGGTCACTGAAGCTTTCTTT
TRBJ2-3,NA,NA,TRBV6-1,CASSEKSGRDTQYF,TGTGCCAGCAGTGAAAAATCGGGTCGGGATACGCAGTATTTT
TRBJ2-6,NA,NA,TRBV2,CASNPATTSGANVLTF,TGTGCCAGCAATCCTGCGACAACCTCTGGGGCCAACGTCCTGACTTTC
TRBJ2-3,NA,TRBD2,TRBV4-2,CASSPRLAGGPSDTQYF,TGTGCCAGCAGCCCTCGACTAGCGGGGGGGCCTTCAGATACGCAGTATTTT
TRBJ2-7,NA,TRBD2,TRBV27,CASSPTGLAGGKPNSYEQYF,TGTGCCAGCAGTCCCACCGGACTAGCGGGAGGTAAACCGAACTCCTACGAGCAGTACTTC
TRBJ2-7,NA,NA,TRBV18,CASSPPGQTYEQYF,TGTGCCAGCTCACCACCCGGACAGACCTACGAGCAGTACTTC
TRBJ2-5,NA,TRBD2,TRBV7-2,CASSAGLAGVVETQYF,TGTGCCAGCAGCGCGGGACTAGCGGGAGTTGTTGAGACCCAGTACTTC
TRBJ1-1,NA,NA,TRBV27,CASSLGGVDTEAFF,TGTGCCAGCAGTTTAGGAGGGGTGGACACTGAAGCTTTCTTT
TRBJ2-7,NA,NA,TRBV7-9,CASSAGGSSYEQYF,TGTGCCAGCAGCGCTGGGGGTAGCTCCTACGAGCAGTACTTC
TRBJ1-1,NA,NA,TRBV6-1,CASSERHLEAFF,TGTGCCAGCAGTGAACGGCACCTTGAAGCTTTCTTT
TRBJ2-1,NA,TRBD2,TRBV5-1,CASSSTSGGNTYNEQFF,TGCGCCAGCAGCTCGACTAGCGGGGGGAACACCTACAATGAGCAGTTCTTC
TRBJ1-6,NA,TRBD1,TRBV9,CASSATGVDNSPLHF,TGTGCCAGCAGCGCGACAGGGGTGGACAATTCACCCCTCCACTTT
TRBJ1-1,NA,NA,TRBV10-1,CACRRKVSRETEAFF,TGCGCCTGCCGTAGGAAGGTTAGCCGCGAAACTGAAGCTTTCTTT
TRBJ1-2,NA,TRBD1,TRBV30,CAGGRGQDGYTF,TGTGCAGGGGGCAGGGGTCAGGATGGCTACACCTTC
TRBJ2-1,NA,TRBD2,TRBV7-2,CASSLASSGSYNEQFF,TGTGCCAGCAGCTTAGCGTCTAGCGGCTCCTACAATGAGCAGTTCTTC
TRBJ1-2,NA,NA,TRBV5-4,CASRAGAGYTF,TGTGCCAGCCGGGCAGGGGCGGGCTACACCTTC
TRBJ2-1,NA,TRBD2,TRBV7-9,CASSSEVTSIGEQFF,TGTGCCAGCAGCTCAGAAGTGACTAGCATAGGTGAGCAGTTCTTC
TRBJ2-5,NA,TRBD1,TRBV6-5,CASSYSTGGRQTQYF,TGTGCCAGCAGTTACTCTACAGGGGGCCGACAGACCCAGTACTTC
TRBJ2-3,NA,TRBD2,TRBV10-2,CASRGEGYGTDTQYF,TGCGCCAGCAGGGGGGAGGGGTATGGCACAGATACGCAGTATTTT
TRBJ2-1,NA,NA,TRBV5-5,CASSFTLSSYNEQFF,TGTGCCAGCAGCTTCACTCTGAGCTCCTACAATGAGCAGTTCTTC
TRBJ2-1,NA,NA,TRBV27,CASRAGGSYNEQFF,TGTGCCAGCCGTGCCGGGGGCAGCTACAATGAGCAGTTCTTC
TRBJ1-2,few,NA,TRBV9,CASSVDEYGYTF,TGTGCCAGCAGCGTAGACGAATATGGCTACACCTTC
TRBJ2-3,NA,NA,TRBV4-1,CASSQEGTQGDTQYF,TGCGCCAGCAGCCAAGAGGGCACTCAAGGGGATACGCAGTATTTT
TRBJ2-5,once,NA,TRBV29-1,CSVLLKYQETQYF,TGCAGCGTCCTCTTGAAGTACCAAGAGACCCAGTACTTC
TRBJ2-1,NA,TRBD2,TRBV2,CASSQTTSANEQFF,TGTGCCAGCAGTCAGACGACTAGCGCTAATGAGCAGTTCTTC
TRBJ2-7,NA,NA,TRBV30,CAGRASSYEQYF,TGTGCCGGACGGGCCTCCTCCTACGAGCAGTACTTC
TRBJ2-7,NA,TRBD2,TRBV19,CASSPGSSGYEQYF,TGTGCCAGTAGTCCAGGTTCTAGCGGCTACGAGCAGTACTTC
TRBJ2-1,many,NA,TRBV2,CASSMDSPNEQFF,TGTGCCAGCAGTATGGACAGTCCCAATGAGCAGTTCTTC
TRBJ2-5,NA,NA,TRBV6-6,CASSYNGEQYF,TGTGCCAGCAGTTACAACGGGGAGCAGTACTTC
TRBJ2-5,NA,NA,TRBV4-1,CASSQEGPVETQYF,TGCGCCAGCAGCCAAGAAGGTCCAGTAGAGACCCAGTACTTC
TRBJ2-4,NA,NA,TRBV2,CASIPTLGGLVKNIQYF,TGTGCCAGCATCCCTACACTGGGGGGGCTGGTCAAAAACATTCAGTACTTC
TRBJ1-5,NA,TRBD1,TRBV5-1,CASSPYGTGEQPQHF,TGCGCCAGCAGCCCTTACGGGACAGGGGAACAGCCCCAGCATTTT
TRBJ2-2,NA,NA,TRBV2,CAGTSSPGVNTGELFF,TGTGCCGGGACTTCGTCTCCAGGGGTGAACACCGGGGAGCTGTTTTTT
TRBJ1-3,NA,NA,TRBV28,CASSPSRGRNTIYF,TGTGCCAGCAGTCCCTCCCGGGGCAGAAACACCATATATTTT
TRBJ2-1,NA,NA,TRBV7-9,CASRQLSSYNEQFF,TGTGCCAGCAGGCAGCTTAGCTCCTACAATGAGCAGTTCTTC
TRBJ1-5,few,NA,TRBV30,CAWSAGGGSNQPQHF,TGTGCCTGGAGTGCGGGAGGGGGAAGCAATCAGCCCCAGCATTTT
TRBJ2-1,NA,NA,TRBV6-5,CASSYSSGVSYNEQFF,TGTGCCAGCAGTTACTCGAGTGGCGTCTCCTACAATGAGCAGTTCTTC
TRBJ1-5,NA,NA,TRBV18,CASSPQNWEGEPQHF,TGTGCCAGCTCACCACAGAATTGGGAAGGGGAGCCCCAGCATTTT
TRBJ2-7,NA,NA,TRBV7-8,CASSLAESSLYEQYF,TGTGCCAGCAGCTTAGCGGAGAGCAGTCTCTACGAGCAGTACTTC
TRBJ1-2,NA,NA,TRBV20-1,CSATRENGYTF,TGCAGTGCTACCCGCGAAAATGGCTACACCTTC
TRBJ2-2,NA,NA,TRBV2,CASSEDRPYTGELFF,TGTGCCAGCAGTGAAGACAGGCCGTACACCGGGGAGCTGTTTTTT
TRBJ2-3,NA,NA,TRBV11-3,CASSLGGRSTDTQYF,TGTGCCAGCAGCCTAGGAGGTCGGAGCACAGATACGCAGTATTTT
TRBJ2-1,NA,NA,TRBV7-3,CASSLTRGYNEQFF,TGTGCCAGCAGCTTAACGCGAGGCTACAATGAGCAGTTCTTC
TRBJ1-1,NA,TRBD1,TRBV5-1,CASSGQGARTEAFF,TGCGCCAGCAGTGGACAGGGGGCGCGTACTGAAGCTTTCTTT
TRBJ2-1,once,TRBD2,TRBV7-2,CASSLESGSYNEQFF,TGTGCCAGCAGCTTAGAAAGCGGGAGCTACAATGAGCAGTTCTTC